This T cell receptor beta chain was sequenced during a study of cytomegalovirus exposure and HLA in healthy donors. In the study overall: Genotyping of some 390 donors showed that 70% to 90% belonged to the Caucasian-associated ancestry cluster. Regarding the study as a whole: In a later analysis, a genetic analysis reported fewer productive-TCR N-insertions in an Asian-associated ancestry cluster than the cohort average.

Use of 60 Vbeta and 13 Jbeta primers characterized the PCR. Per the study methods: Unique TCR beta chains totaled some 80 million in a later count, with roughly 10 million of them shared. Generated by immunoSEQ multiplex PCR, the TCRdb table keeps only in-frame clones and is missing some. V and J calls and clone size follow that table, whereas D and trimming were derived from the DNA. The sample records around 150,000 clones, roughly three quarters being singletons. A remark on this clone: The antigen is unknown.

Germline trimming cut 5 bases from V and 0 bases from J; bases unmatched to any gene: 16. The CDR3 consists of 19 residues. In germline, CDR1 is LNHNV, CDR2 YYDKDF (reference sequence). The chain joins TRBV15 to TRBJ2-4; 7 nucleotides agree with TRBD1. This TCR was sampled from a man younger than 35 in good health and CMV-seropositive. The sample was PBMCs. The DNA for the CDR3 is TGTGCCACCAGCGGAATAGGGACAGCGACAGCGAAAGCCAAAAACATTCAGTACTTC. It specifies CATSGIGTATAKAKNIQYF.